This T cell receptor beta chain derives from a study of identical twins. MiXCR was run by TCRdb on the 5' RACE reads, yielding one entry per CDR3 protein. This sample yields 200,000 to 250,000 distinct CDR3 sequences, of which less than 8% are seen a single time; 1.9% belongs to the top ten. Study findings and constraints: Excess low generation probability was seen in twin-shared out-of-frame alpha sequences. Zero-insertion findings could be partly confounded by invariant cells (MAIT and iNKT cells).

In its sample, this clonotype was seen a few times. Its antigen is unidentified. This CDR3 comprises 13 residues. V gave up 3 bases and J gave up 2 bases, with 8 bases separating them. Germline CDR1 reads SEHNR; CDR2 reads FQNEAQ (reference sequence). This sample was also put to use in a study of yellow fever vaccine responses in identical twins.

This TCR derives from a woman under 30 in good health. The sample was memory (CD45RO+) T cells sorted from blood. V gene TRBV7-9 combines with J gene TRBJ2-7, with D possibly being TRBD1 (6 bases). The CDR3, as DNA: TGTGCCAGCAGCTTCGACAGGACCTACGAGCAGTACTTC. It translates to CASSFDRTYEQYF.